Listed below are T cell receptor beta chains from one sample, sequenced in a study of early T cells in non-severe SARS-CoV-2 infection. TCRdb independently ran MiXCR on the 5' RACE reads; one entry per CDR3 protein. The sample lists under 70,000 distinct CDR3 sequences, around a tenth occurring once. The sample consisted of whole blood. The receptors were gathered from an adult who was a healthcare worker with PCR-confirmed SARS-CoV-2 infection or an uninfected control (not recorded which). CDR3s include the opening cysteine and the closing phenylalanine or tryptophan. The D gene is left open where the match is weak. The listing skips clone size in some rows; elsewhere it reads once, few, many or a size class.

.	TRBV12-3/TRBV12-4	many	TRBJ2-7	CASSYPRERNSYEQYF	TGTGCCAGCAGTTACCCGAGGGAGCGGAACTCCTACGAGCAGTACTTC
.	TRBV19	many	TRBJ2-3	CASSIGAVPDTQYF	TGTGCCAGTAGTATCGGGGCTGTCCCAGATACGCAGTATTTT
.	TRBV21-1	.	TRBJ2-2	CASGGGGELFF	TGTGCCAGCGGGGGTGGCGGGGAGCTGTTTTTT
.	TRBV10-1	few	TRBJ2-7	CASSDPSSYEQYF	TGCGCCAGCAGTGATCCGAGCTCCTACGAGCAGTACTTC
.	TRBV6-1	.	TRBJ2-5	CASSEAPSETQYF	TGTGCCAGCAGTGAAGCGCCTAGTGAGACCCAGTACTTC
.	TRBV4-1	many	TRBJ1-6	CASSQVKQGDSPLHF	TGCGCCAGCAGCCAAGTCAAACAGGGAGATTCACCCCTCCACTTT
TRBD1	TRBV4-1	few	TRBJ2-3	CASSQDRGNSDTQYF	TGCGCCAGCAGCCAAGACAGGGGGAACTCAGATACGCAGTATTTT
.	TRBV6-1	many	TRBJ2-6	CASSDSGRGSPGANVLTF	TGTGCCAGCAGTGATTCGGGCCGAGGGAGCCCTGGGGCCAACGTCCTGACTTTC
TRBD1	TRBV30	.	TRBJ2-3	CAWTRTGTDTQYF	TGTGCCTGGACAAGGACAGGGACAGATACGCAGTATTTT
.	TRBV7-2	.	TRBJ2-3	CASSERNTQYF	TGTGCCAGCAGCGAAAGGAATACGCAGTATTTT
.	TRBV5-4	many	TRBJ2-1	CASSFAGKTGYNEQFF	TGTGCCAGCAGCTTTGCCGGGAAAACGGGCTACAATGAGCAGTTCTTC
.	TRBV7-8	many	TRBJ1-2	CASSSGPTSYGYTF	TGTGCCAGCAGCTCTGGTCCTACAAGCTATGGCTACACCTTC
TRBD2	TRBV29-1	.	TRBJ2-1	CSVLQTSGLNEQFF	TGCAGCGTCCTCCAGACTAGCGGCCTTAATGAGCAGTTCTTC
.	TRBV20-1	.	TRBJ1-1	CSARSGTAEAFF	TGCAGTGCTAGATCGGGTACGGCTGAAGCTTTCTTT
.	TRBV5-4	many	TRBJ2-1	CASSLSPRSVNEQFF	TGTGCCAGCAGCTTGAGTCCTAGAAGTGTCAATGAGCAGTTCTTC
.	TRBV4-2	few	TRBJ2-7	CASSQDLTEDYEQYF	TGTGCCAGCAGCCAAGATCTGACGGAAGACTACGAGCAGTACTTC
.	TRBV3-1	few	TRBJ2-1	CASSQVRGLGNEQFF	TGTGCCAGCAGCCAAGTGCGCGGCTTAGGCAATGAGCAGTTCTTC
TRBD2	TRBV10-1	few	TRBJ2-3	CASSETSGYTDTQYF	TGCGCCAGCAGTGAGACTAGCGGATACACAGATACGCAGTATTTT
.	TRBV15	few	TRBJ2-3	CATSRALARTDTQYF	TGTGCCACCAGCAGAGCTCTAGCTCGCACAGATACGCAGTATTTT
.	TRBV5-6	few	TRBJ2-3	CASSPHSTDTQYF	TGTGCCAGCAGCCCCCATAGCACAGATACGCAGTATTTT
.	TRBV6-1	many	TRBJ1-5	CASSVSDTSNQPQHF	TGTGCCAGCAGTGTTTCCGACACGAGCAATCAGCCCCAGCATTTT
TRBD1	TRBV10-2	many	TRBJ1-3	CASSHGDSRSGNTIYF	TGCGCCAGCAGCCACGGGGACAGCAGGTCTGGAAACACCATATATTTT
.	TRBV6-6	many	TRBJ1-6	CASSLRNSPLHF	TGTGCCAGCAGTCTCCGTAATTCACCCCTCCACTTT
.	TRBV30	many	TRBJ1-1	CAWSSRGGLWTEAFF	TGTGCCTGGAGTTCTCGGGGGGGCCTCTGGACTGAAGCTTTCTTT
.	TRBV5-1	many	TRBJ2-7	CASSLAEIYEQYF	TGCGCCAGCAGCTTGGCCGAAATTTACGAGCAGTACTTC
.	TRBV12-3/TRBV12-4	few	TRBJ2-4	CASSSEGNIQYF	TGTGCCAGCAGCTCGGAGGGGAACATTCAGTACTTC
.	TRBV20-1	few	TRBJ1-5	CSATPPGTQSNQPQHF	TGCAGTGCGACACCCCCTGGGACCCAGAGCAATCAGCCCCAGCATTTT
TRBD1	TRBV12-5	.	TRBJ1-2	CASGSRDRGHSRYGYTF	TGTGCTAGTGGTTCTAGGGACAGGGGGCATAGTCGATATGGCTACACCTTC
.	TRBV7-2	many	TRBJ2-2	CASNPRGTGAGELFF	TGTGCCAGCAACCCACGGGGGACGGGGGCCGGGGAGCTGTTTTTT
.	TRBV6-1	many	TRBJ1-5	CASSTGSNQPQHF	TGTGCCAGCTCGACGGGAAGCAATCAGCCCCAGCATTTT
.	TRBV4-1	few	TRBJ2-5	CASSQGMGETQYF	TGCGCCAGCAGCCAAGGCATGGGGGAGACCCAGTACTTC
TRBD2	TRBV28	few	TRBJ2-3	CASSSPGTSGRPVDTQYF	TGTGCCAGCAGTAGCCCCGGGACTAGCGGGAGGCCGGTGGATACGCAGTATTTT
TRBD1	TRBV20-1	many	TRBJ2-7	CSARSETGSSYEQYF	TGCAGTGCTCGAAGCGAGACAGGGAGCTCCTACGAGCAGTACTTC
.	TRBV29-1	many	TRBJ2-7	CSVVRSDSRGWEQYF	TGCAGCGTTGTCAGGAGCGACTCACGGGGATGGGAGCAGTACTTC
.	TRBV7-2	many	TRBJ2-5	CASKEQGRIQETQYF	TGTGCCAGCAAGGAACAGGGGAGGATACAAGAGACCCAGTACTTC
.	TRBV29-1	many	TRBJ1-6	CSMRERAGSPLHF	TGCAGCATGCGGGAGCGAGCCGGTTCACCCCTCCACTTT
.	TRBV24-1	many	TRBJ2-6	CATSGTDTVSGANVLTF	TGTGCCACCAGTGGGACGGACACCGTTTCTGGGGCCAACGTCCTGACTTTC
TRBD2	TRBV11-2	many	TRBJ2-3	CASSFGGGASDTQYF	TGTGCCAGCAGCTTTGGCGGGGGGGCCTCAGATACGCAGTATTTT
.	TRBV29-1	.	TRBJ2-7	CSVRVRTPGSYEQYF	TGCAGCGTTCGAGTTCGGACCCCGGGATCCTACGAGCAGTACTTC
TRBD2	TRBV29-1	.	TRBJ2-3	CSVQLLADGTDTQYF	TGCAGCGTTCAACTCCTAGCGGATGGGACAGATACGCAGTATTTT
.	TRBV19	many	TRBJ2-3	CASQEGGQVTDTQYF	TGTGCCAGTCAAGAAGGGGGGCAGGTCACAGATACGCAGTATTTT
TRBD2	TRBV4-1	.	TRBJ2-7	CASSPKGLEASGNEQYF	TGCGCCAGCAGCCCCAAGGGATTAGAGGCTAGCGGTAACGAGCAGTACTTC
.	TRBV18	many	TRBJ1-6	CASSPDKFNSPLHF	TGTGCCAGCTCACCAGACAAGTTTAATTCACCCCTCCACTTT
.	TRBV6-6	many	TRBJ2-7	CASRVVPYEQYF	TGTGCCAGCAGGGTCGTCCCCTACGAGCAGTACTTC
TRBD1	TRBV18	.	TRBJ1-1	CASPPSGGSRTFF	TGTGCCAGCCCACCTTCAGGGGGTTCGAGAACTTTCTTT
.	TRBV19	many	TRBJ1-5	CASSPHRVNQPQHF	TGTGCCAGTAGTCCACACAGGGTTAATCAGCCCCAGCATTTT
.	TRBV10-1	.	TRBJ2-7	CASSRGRSPYEQYF	TGCGCCAGCTCGAGGGGGAGATCCCCCTACGAGCAGTACTTC
.	TRBV11-2	.	TRBJ2-1	CASSLDPPNSGSSYNEQFF	TGTGCCAGCAGCTTAGATCCCCCCAATAGCGGCAGCTCCTACAATGAGCAGTTCTTC
TRBD2	TRBV6-6	.	TRBJ2-3	CASSYSASGGSTDTQYF	TGTGCCAGCAGTTACTCCGCTAGCGGGGGGAGCACAGATACGCAGTATTTT
TRBD1	TRBV12-3/TRBV12-4	many	TRBJ1-5	CASGKSQGYGDQPQHF	TGTGCCAGCGGAAAATCACAGGGGTATGGGGATCAGCCCCAGCATTTT
.	TRBV11-1	.	TRBJ2-2	CASSSGGLNTGELFF	TGTGCCAGCAGCTCAGGGGGGCTTAACACCGGGGAGCTGTTTTTT